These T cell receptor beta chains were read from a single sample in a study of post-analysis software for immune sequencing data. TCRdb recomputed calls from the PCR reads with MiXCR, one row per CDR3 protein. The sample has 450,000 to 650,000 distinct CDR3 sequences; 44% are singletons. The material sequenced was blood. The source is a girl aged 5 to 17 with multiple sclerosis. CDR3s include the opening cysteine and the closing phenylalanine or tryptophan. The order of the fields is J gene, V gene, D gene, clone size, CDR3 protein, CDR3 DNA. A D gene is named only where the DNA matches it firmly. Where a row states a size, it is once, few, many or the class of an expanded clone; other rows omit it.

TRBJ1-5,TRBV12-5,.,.,CASGFKVRRGLDQPQHF,TGTGCTAGTGGTTTTAAGGTTCGGAGAGGGTTGGATCAGCCCCAGCATTTT
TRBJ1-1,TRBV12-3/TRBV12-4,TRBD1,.,CASSSLDRATEAFF,TGTGCCAGCAGTTCTCTCGACAGGGCCACTGAAGCTTTCTTT
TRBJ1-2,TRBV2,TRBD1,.,CASGQGARGYTF,TGTGCCAGCGGGCAGGGGGCGCGTGGCTACACCTTC
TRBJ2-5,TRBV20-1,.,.,CSARGSDSFQETQYF,TGCAGTGCTAGAGGTTCGGACAGTTTCCAAGAGACCCAGTACTTC
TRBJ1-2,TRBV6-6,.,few,CASSPTGPPGGYTF,TGTGCCAGCAGTCCAACCGGGCCCCCCGGGGGCTACACCTTC
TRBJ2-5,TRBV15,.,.,CATSRGGGSVQETQYF,TGTGCCACCAGCAGAGGCGGGGGCAGTGTCCAAGAGACCCAGTACTTC
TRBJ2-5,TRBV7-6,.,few,CASSLLLGGQETQYF,TGTGCCAGCAGCTTACTATTGGGGGGTCAAGAGACCCAGTACTTC
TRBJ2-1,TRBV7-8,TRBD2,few,CASSARLADNEQFF,TGTGCCAGCAGCGCACGACTAGCGGACAATGAGCAGTTCTTC
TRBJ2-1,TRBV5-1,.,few,CASSLKGLSSYNEQFF,TGCGCCAGCAGCTTGAAGGGCTTGAGCTCCTACAATGAGCAGTTCTTC
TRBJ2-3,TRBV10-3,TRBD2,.,CATGVAGGSPDTQYF,TGTGCGACCGGCGTAGCGGGAGGGTCCCCAGATACGCAGTATTTT
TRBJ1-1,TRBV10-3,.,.,CAITRTENTEAFF,TGTGCCATCACTAGGACAGAGAACACTGAAGCTTTCTTT
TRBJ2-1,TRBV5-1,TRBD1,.,CASSLAIRDRGYNEQFF,TGCGCCAGCAGCCTGGCGATCCGGGACAGGGGTTACAATGAGCAGTTCTTC
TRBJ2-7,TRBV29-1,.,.,CGVEDGEDEQYF,TGCGGCGTTGAAGATGGGGAAGACGAGCAGTACTTC
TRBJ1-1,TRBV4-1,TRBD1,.,CASSHPQGGGVGTEAFF,TGCGCCAGCAGCCACCCTCAGGGGGGCGGGGTAGGGACTGAAGCTTTCTTT
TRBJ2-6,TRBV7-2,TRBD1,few,CASSPSTGSGANVLTF,TGTGCCAGCAGCCCATCGACAGGGTCTGGGGCCAACGTCCTGACTTTC
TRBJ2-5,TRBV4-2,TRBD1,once,CASSQGGQPQETQYF,TGTGCCAGCAGCCAAGGGGGACAGCCCCAAGAGACCCAGTACTTC
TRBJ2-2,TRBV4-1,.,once,CATTDANTGELFF,TGCGCCACAACGGACGCGAACACCGGGGAGCTGTTTTTT
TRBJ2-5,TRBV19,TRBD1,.,CASSPLGTGQETQYF,TGTGCCAGTAGTCCCCTAGGGACAGGCCAAGAGACCCAGTACTTC
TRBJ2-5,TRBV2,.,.,CASSDEETQYF,TGTGCCAGCTCCGACGAGGAGACCCAGTACTTC
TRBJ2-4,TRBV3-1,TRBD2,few,CASSLASGGIAKNIQYF,TGTGCCAGCAGCCTTGCTAGCGGGGGTATAGCCAAAAACATTCAGTACTTC
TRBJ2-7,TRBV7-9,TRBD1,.,CASSPRDRAEQYF,TGTGCCAGCAGCCCCCGGGACAGGGCCGAGCAGTACTTC
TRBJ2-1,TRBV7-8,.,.,CASSLETANNEQFF,TGTGCCAGCAGCTTAGAAACAGCGAACAATGAGCAGTTCTTC
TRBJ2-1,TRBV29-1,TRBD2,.,CSVDSGGNEQFF,TGCAGCGTTGATAGCGGGGGAAATGAGCAGTTCTTC
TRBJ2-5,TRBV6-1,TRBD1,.,CASRGRGWYQETQYF,TGTGCCAGCAGGGGCAGGGGGTGGTACCAAGAGACCCAGTACTTC
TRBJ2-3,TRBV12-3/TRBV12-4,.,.,CASSPGLSTDAEYF,TGTGCCAGCAGCCCCGGCCTGAGCACAGATGCGGAATATTTT
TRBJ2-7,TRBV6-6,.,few,CASTSGDSYEQYF,TGTGCCAGCACCTCGGGGGATTCCTACGAGCAGTACTTC
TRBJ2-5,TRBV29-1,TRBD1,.,CSVEANRGRRETQYF,TGCAGCGTTGAGGCCAACAGGGGGCGCAGAGAGACCCAGTACTTC
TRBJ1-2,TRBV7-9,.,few,CASSLDGGNGYTF,TGTGCCAGCAGCTTAGATGGGGGCAACGGCTACACCTTC
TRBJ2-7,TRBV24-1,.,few,CATSLWGPLYF,TGTGCCACCAGTTTATGGGGCCCATTGTACTTC
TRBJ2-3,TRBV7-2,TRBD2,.,CASSSGSGGLADTQYF,TGTGCCAGCAGCTCCGGCAGCGGGGGGCTTGCAGATACGCAGTATTTT
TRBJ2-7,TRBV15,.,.,CATSRDPDSYEQYF,TGTGCCACCAGCAGAGATCCGGACTCCTACGAGCAGTACTTC
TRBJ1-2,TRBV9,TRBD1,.,CASSLDRDYGCTF,TGTGCCAGCAGCCTGGACAGGGACTATGGCTGCACCTTC
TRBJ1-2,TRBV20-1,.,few,CSAREEGYTF,TGCAGTGCTAGAGAAGAGGGCTACACCTTC
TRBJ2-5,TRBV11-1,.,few,CASRNLAKETQYF,TGTGCCAGCAGGAATCTAGCGAAGGAGACCCAGTACTTC
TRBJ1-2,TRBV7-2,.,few,CATPKGYGYTF,TGTGCCACCCCAAAGGGGTATGGCTACACCTTC
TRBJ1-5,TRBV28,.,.,CASTLPQGGNQPQHF,TGTGCCAGCACCTTACCTCAGGGAGGAAATCAGCCCCAGCATTTT
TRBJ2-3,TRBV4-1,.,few,CASRRGPSADTQYF,TGCGCCAGTAGGCGGGGCCCGTCGGCAGATACGCAGTATTTT
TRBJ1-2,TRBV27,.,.,CASTPQSGRMNYGYTF,TGTGCCAGCACTCCTCAGTCTGGGCGGATGAACTATGGCTACACCTTC
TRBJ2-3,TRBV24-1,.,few,CATSDPSSTDTQYF,TGTGCCACCAGTGATCCGTCCAGCACAGATACGCAGTATTTT
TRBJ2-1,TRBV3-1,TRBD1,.,CASSPGTELYNEQFF,TGTGCCAGCAGCCCCGGGACAGAACTCTACAATGAGCAGTTCTTC
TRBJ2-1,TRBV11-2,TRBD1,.,CASSQTGGFYNEQFF,TGTGCCAGCAGCCAAACAGGGGGCTTCTACAATGAGCAGTTCTTC
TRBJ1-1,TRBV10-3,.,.,CAISELGNTEAFF,TGTGCCATCAGTGAGTTGGGGAACACTGAAGCTTTCTTT
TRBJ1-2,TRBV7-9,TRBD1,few,CASSPFPRDRQNGYTF,TGTGCCAGCAGCCCCTTCCCTCGGGACAGACAAAATGGCTACACCTTC
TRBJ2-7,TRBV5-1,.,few,CASSLEGDTYEQYF,TGCGCCAGCAGCTTGGAGGGGGACACCTACGAGCAGTACTTC
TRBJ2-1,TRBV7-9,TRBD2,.,CASSIAGEQFF,TGTGCCAGCAGCATAGCGGGGGAGCAGTTCTTC
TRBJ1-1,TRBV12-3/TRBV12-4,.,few,CASSRTNEEAFF,TGTGCCAGCAGCAGGACCAACGAAGAAGCTTTCTTT
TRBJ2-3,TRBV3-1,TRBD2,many,CASSQTSGGADTQYF,TGTGCCAGCAGCCAGACTAGCGGGGGTGCAGATACGCAGTATTTT
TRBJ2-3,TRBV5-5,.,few,CASSFSAVTSTDTQYF,TGTGCCAGCAGCTTCTCAGCTGTGACGAGCACAGATACGCAGTATTTT
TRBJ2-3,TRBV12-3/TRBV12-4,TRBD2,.,CASSLFDFPSGYTDTQYF,TGTGCCAGCAGTTTATTCGACTTCCCTAGCGGATATACAGATACGCAGTATTTT
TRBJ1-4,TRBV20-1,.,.,CSARLGGTTNEKLFF,TGCAGTGCTCGCCTTGGGGGGACAACTAATGAAAAACTGTTTTTT
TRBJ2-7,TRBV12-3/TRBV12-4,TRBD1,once,CASSGPDRGLYEQYF,TGTGCCAGCAGTGGGCCGGACAGGGGACTCTACGAGCAGTACTTC
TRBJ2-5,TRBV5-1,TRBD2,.,CASSVGGQMEEETQNF,TGCGCCAGCAGCGTGGGAGGGCAGATGGAAGAAGAGACCCAGAACTTC
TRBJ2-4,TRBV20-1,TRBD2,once,CSARDGGREGNIQYF,TGCAGTGCTAGAGATGGAGGGAGGGAGGGTAACATTCAGTACTTC
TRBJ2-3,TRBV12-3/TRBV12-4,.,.,CAAASGTDNTDTQYF,TGTGCAGCCGCCTCAGGGACGGATAACACAGATACGCAATATTTT